Listed below are T cell receptor beta chains from one sample, sequenced in a study of blood T cell repertoires in COVID-19. Profiling relied on immunoSEQ multiplex PCR, and the TCRdb table lists in-frame clones only, not all of them. This table holds about 130,000 clones, around nine tenths found once. The sequenced sample consisted of peripheral blood. The receptor set was obtained from a woman of 80 years or more with acute or convalescent COVID-19. Both conserved end residues are part of each CDR3. A D gene is named only where the DNA matches it firmly. Size tells how often a clone was seen (once, few, many) or the class of an expanded clone, and some rows leave it out.

TRBV29-1,TRBJ1-2,-,-,CSVEIGYYGYTF,TGCAGCGTTGAGATCGGGTACTATGGCTACACCTTC
TRBV27,TRBJ2-7,-,-,CASTRQGSKNYEQYF,TGTGCCAGCACTCGGCAGGGCTCGAAAAACTACGAGCAGTACTTC
TRBV2,TRBJ1-6,few,-,CASHERVISPLHF,TGTGCCAGCCATGAGAGGGTAATTTCACCCCTCCACTTT
TRBV3-1/TRBV3-2,TRBJ2-7,-,TRBD2,CASSQVSGGSYEQYF,TGTGCCAGCAGCCAAGTTAGCGGGGGTTCCTACGAGCAGTACTTC
TRBV11-2,TRBJ1-2,-,-,CASSVDSRDPNYGYTF,TGTGCCAGCAGCGTTGACAGCCGAGATCCGAACTATGGCTACACCTTC
TRBV28,TRBJ1-5,few,TRBD1,CASSLGQDNQPQHF,TGTGCCAGCAGTTTAGGACAGGACAATCAGCCCCAGCATTTT
TRBV14,TRBJ1-1,few,-,CASSKGGFGNTEAFF,TGTGCCAGCAGCAAGGGGGGGTTTGGGAACACTGAAGCTTTCTTT
TRBV28,TRBJ2-5,-,-,CASSLVRYRGGETQYF,TGTGCCAGCAGTTTAGTGAGGTACAGGGGAGGAGAGACCCAGTACTTC
TRBV19,TRBJ2-7,-,TRBD1,CASSRQGTSYEQYF,TGTGCCAGTAGCCGACAGGGGACCTCCTACGAGCAGTACTTC
TRBV27,TRBJ2-7,-,TRBD2,CAAGLAGYEQYF,TGTGCCGCAGGACTAGCGGGATACGAGCAGTACTTC
TRBV7-9,TRBJ1-1,-,-,CASSPRRGPNTEAFF,TGTGCCAGCAGCCCTCGTAGGGGTCCCAACACTGAAGCTTTCTTT